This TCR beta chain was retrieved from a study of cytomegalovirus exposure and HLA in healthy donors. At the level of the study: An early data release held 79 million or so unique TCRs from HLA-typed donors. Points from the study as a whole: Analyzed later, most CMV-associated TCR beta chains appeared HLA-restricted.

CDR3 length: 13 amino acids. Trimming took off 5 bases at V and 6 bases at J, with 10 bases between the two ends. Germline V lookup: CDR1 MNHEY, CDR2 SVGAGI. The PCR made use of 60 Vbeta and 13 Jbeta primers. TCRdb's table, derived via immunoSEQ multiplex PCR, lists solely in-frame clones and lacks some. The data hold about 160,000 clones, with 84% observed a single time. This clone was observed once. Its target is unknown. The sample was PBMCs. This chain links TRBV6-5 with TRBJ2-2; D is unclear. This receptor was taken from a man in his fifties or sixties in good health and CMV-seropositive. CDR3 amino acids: CASSVRWSGELFF. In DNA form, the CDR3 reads TGTGCCAGCAGTGTACGGTGGTCCGGGGAGCTGTTTTTT.